This T cell receptor (beta chain) was captured by sequencing in a study of CD8+ T cells in alopecia areata (dated by TCRdb to between 2018 and 2020). Background on the whole study: The treated patients took part in an open-label pilot trial in which moderate-to-severe alopecia areata was treated with oral tofacitinib at 5 to 10 mg twice daily. Clonality in the scalp was compared among normal scalp (n=4), patchy alopecia areata scalp (n=8), and alopecia totalis/universalis scalp (n=8). Human TCRbeta sequencing covered scalp tissue and sorted CD4+ and CD8+ peripheral blood T cells from patchy and totalis/universalis alopecia areata patients and healthy controls. Tofacitinib-treated patients had biopsies at baseline and at 4 and 24 weeks of treatment, with a later scalp biopsy in several patients. Tofacitinib was given for 6 to 18 months, followed by 6 months of follow-up off drug to assess delayed response and recurrence. The study used high-throughput TCRbeta sequencing to examine T cell clonal expansion in alopecia areata, in both the C3H/HeJ mouse model and human patients. TCRbeta CDR3 regions were amplified by immunoSEQ multiplex PCR using 35 Vbeta forward and 13 Jbeta reverse primers. RNA was obtained with the PAXgene miRNA kit for fixed scalp, the miRNeasy kit for PBMCs, and the RNeasy kit for mouse skin.

This sample's time point label indicates: baseline before oral tofacitinib. From alopecia areata patients, peripheral blood was collected along with lesional scalp punch biopsies. PBMCs were isolated by density centrifugation and stained for CD3, CD4 and CD8, and CD4+ and CD8+ T cells were sorted on a FACSAria. The paper as a whole reports these results and caveats: Higher clonality and more expanded CD8+ clones were observed in lesional scalp than in normal scalp, particularly in alopecia totalis/universalis, a finding suggestive of antigenic drive. TCR sequences shared between patients were less clear than in mice, possibly partly because of HLA diversity in the patient population. Scalp TCR repertoire analysis is complicated because resident alphabeta T cells in normal human skin are also sequenced, whereas mouse skin is dominated by gammadelta T cells.

Comment on this clone: The specificity of this receptor is unknown. No much larger clone is present one base from it, and per-base qualities are unavailable.

The library came from the immunoSEQ multiplex PCR assay. RNA was extracted from all samples and reverse transcribed into cDNA, which served as template for TCR sequencing. SuperScript III was used to make first-strand cDNA, primed with a 2:1 mix of oligo-dT and random hexamers. A synthetic immune receptor repertoire was used to measure amplification bias, and any remaining bias was corrected computationally. Per the authors' processing: After raw reads were preprocessed to remove errors, the CDR3 was defined following IMGT conventions as running from the conserved cysteine to phenylalanine. Clonality was computed by normalizing Shannon entropy by log2 of the number of productive unique TCRs and subtracting the result from 1. CD4 or CD8 identity of scalp clones was inferred by cross-referencing scalp TCRbeta sequences with sorted blood CD4 and CD8 repertoires. Held by TCRdb, this immuneACCESS table contains in-frame sequences only and omits some clones. Under half of the omission traces to an unresolved V gene where checked; the cause of the rest is unknown. That table gives V, J and clone size, and the DNA gave D and trimming. Counted in this sample were some 180,000 clones; about 63% of them appeared once. Around 1.6% of the sample is held by the ten biggest clonotypes.

Reading the germline V gene gives CDR1 SQVTM and CDR2 ANQGSEA. The V and J ends are trimmed by 6 bases and 6 bases, leaving 12 bases between them. The CDR3 sequence holds 11 residues, the cysteine and phenylalanine included. The kept DNA is CDR3 alone, 33 bases in frame from the first base. The sequences come from CD4+ T cells sorted from blood, collected at week 0. This receptor was identified in a human donor with alopecia areata. This chain joins TRBV29-1 to TRBJ2-7; the D segment could be TRBD2, given 5 matching bases. The CDR3 reads as follows: CSVHSAGEQYF. The DNA reads as follows: TGCAGCGTCCACAGTGCGGGCGAGCAGTACTTC.